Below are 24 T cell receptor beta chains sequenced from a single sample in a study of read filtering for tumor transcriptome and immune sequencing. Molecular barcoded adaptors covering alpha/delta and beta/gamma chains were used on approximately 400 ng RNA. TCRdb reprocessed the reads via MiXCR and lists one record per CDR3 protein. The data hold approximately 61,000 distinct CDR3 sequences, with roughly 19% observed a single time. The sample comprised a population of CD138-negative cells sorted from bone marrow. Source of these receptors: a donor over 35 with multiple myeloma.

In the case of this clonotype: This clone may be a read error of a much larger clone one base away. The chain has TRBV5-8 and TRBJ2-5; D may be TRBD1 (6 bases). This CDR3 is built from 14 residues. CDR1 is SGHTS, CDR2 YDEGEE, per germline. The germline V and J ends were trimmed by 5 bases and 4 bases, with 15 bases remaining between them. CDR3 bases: TGTGCCAGCAGTTACGAGGACAGCCCAGAGACCCAGTACTTC. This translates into CASSYEDSPETQYF.

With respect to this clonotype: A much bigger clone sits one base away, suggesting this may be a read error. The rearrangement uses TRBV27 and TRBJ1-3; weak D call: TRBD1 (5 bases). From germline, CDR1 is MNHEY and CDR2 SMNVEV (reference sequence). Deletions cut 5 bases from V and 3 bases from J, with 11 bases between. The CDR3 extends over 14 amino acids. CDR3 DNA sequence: TGTGCCAGCAGTCAGGGTGTAGTTGGAAACACCATATATTTT. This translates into CASSQGVVGNTIYF.

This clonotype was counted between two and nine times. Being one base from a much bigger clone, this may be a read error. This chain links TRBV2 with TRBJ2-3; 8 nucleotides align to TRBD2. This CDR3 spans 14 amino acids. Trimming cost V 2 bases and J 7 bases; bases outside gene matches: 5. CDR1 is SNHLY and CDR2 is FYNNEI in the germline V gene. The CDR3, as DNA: TGTGCCAGCAGTGAATCGGGACTAGTCTATACGCAGTATTTT. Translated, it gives CASSESGLVYTQYF. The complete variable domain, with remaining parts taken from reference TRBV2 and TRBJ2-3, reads EPEVTQTPSHQVTQMGQEVILRCVPISNHLYFYWYRQILGQKVEFLVSFYNNEISEKSEIFDDQFSVERPDGSNFTLKIRSTKLEDSAMYFCASSESGLVYTQYFGPGTRLTVL.

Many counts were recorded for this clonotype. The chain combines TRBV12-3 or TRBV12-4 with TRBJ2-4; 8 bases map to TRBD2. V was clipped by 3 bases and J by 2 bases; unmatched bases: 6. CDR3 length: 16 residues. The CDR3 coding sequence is TGTGCCAGCAGTTTTCGGGCTAGCGGGTCCAAAAACATTCAGTACTTC. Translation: CASSFRASGSKNIQYF.

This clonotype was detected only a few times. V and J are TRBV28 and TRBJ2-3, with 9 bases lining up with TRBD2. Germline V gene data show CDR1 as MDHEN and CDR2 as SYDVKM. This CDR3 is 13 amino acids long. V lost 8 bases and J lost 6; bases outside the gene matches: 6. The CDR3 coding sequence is TGTGCCAGCGGGCGGGGGGGCCGGGATACGCAGTATTTT. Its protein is CASGRGGRDTQYF.

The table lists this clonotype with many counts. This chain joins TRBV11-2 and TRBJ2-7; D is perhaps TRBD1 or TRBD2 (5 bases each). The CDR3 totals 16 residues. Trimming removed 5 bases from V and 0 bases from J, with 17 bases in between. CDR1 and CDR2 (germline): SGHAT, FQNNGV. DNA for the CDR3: TGTGCCAGCAGCCCAAGTCCCGGGACGACCTCCTACGAGCAGTACTTC. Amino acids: CASSPSPGTTSYEQYF.

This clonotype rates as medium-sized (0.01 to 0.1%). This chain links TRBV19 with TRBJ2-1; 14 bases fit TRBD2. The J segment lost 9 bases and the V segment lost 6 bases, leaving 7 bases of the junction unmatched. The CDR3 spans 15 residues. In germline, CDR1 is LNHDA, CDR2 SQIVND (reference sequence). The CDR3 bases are TGTGCCAGTAGAACGACTAGCGGGGGGGCAAGTGAGCAGTTCTTC. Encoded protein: CASRTTSGGASEQFF.

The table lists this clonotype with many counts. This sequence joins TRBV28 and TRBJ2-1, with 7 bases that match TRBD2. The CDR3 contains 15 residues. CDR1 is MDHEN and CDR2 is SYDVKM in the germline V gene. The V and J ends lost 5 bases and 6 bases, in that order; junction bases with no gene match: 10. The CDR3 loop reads CASSPGGSGLNEQFF. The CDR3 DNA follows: TGTGCCAGCAGTCCCGGGGGTAGCGGGCTCAATGAGCAGTTCTTC.

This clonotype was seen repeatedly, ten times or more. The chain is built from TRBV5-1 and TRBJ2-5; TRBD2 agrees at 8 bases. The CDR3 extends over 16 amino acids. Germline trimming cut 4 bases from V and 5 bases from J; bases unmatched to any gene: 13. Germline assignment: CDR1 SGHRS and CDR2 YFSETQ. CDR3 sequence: CASSTGTSFSGETQYF. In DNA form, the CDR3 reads TGCGCCAGCAGCACCGGGACTAGTTTCTCCGGGGAGACCCAGTACTTC. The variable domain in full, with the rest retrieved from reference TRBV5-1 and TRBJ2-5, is KAGVTQTPRYLIKTRGQQVTLSCSPISGHRSVSWYQQTPGQGLQFLFEYFSETQRNKGNFPGRFSGRQFSNSRSEMNVSTLELGDSALYLCASSTGTSFSGETQYFGPGTRLLVL.

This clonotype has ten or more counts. CDR3 sequence reads: CASSQDPLYGYTF. CDR3 coding DNA: TGTGCCAGCAGCCAAGATCCCCTTTATGGCTACACCTTC. V gene TRBV4-2 combines with J gene TRBJ1-2, with no clear D. Trimming removed 0 bases from V and 5 bases from J, with 7 bases in between. Germline V lookup: CDR1 LGHNA, CDR2 YNFKEQ. The CDR3 loop spans 13 amino acids.

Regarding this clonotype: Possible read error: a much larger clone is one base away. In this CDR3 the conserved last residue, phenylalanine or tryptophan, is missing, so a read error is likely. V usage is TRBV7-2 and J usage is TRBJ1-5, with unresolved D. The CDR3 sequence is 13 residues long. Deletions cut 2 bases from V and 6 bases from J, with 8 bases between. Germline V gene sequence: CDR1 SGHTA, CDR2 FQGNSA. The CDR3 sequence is CASSLTELQPQHS. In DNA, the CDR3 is TGTGCCAGCAGCTTAACAGAACTTCAGCCCCAGCATTCT.

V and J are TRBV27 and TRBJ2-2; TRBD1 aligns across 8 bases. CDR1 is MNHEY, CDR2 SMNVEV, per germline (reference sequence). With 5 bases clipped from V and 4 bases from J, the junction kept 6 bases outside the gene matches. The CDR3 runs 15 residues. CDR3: CASSRTGSSTGELFF. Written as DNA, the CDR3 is TGTGCCAGCAGTAGGACAGGGTCGAGCACCGGGGAGCTGTTTTTT.

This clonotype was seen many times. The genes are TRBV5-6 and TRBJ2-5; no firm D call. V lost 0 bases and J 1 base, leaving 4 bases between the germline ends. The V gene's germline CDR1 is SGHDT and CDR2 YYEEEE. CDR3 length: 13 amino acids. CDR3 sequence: CASSLGAQETQYF. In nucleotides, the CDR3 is TGTGCCAGCAGCTTGGGGGCCCAAGAGACCCAGTACTTC. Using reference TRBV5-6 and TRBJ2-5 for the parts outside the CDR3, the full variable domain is DAGVTQSPTHLIKTRGQQVTLRCSPKSGHDTVSWYQQALGQGPQFIFQYYEEEERQRGNFPDRFSGHQFPNYSSELNVNALLLGDSALYLCASSLGAQETQYFGPGTRLLVL.

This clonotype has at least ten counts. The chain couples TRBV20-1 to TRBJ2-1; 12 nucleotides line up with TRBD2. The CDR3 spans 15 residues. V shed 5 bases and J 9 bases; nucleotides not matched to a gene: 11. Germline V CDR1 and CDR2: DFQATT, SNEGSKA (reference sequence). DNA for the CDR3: TGCAGTGCTGTCCCCCTAGCGGGGGGGCATCTTGAGCAGTTCTTC. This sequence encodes CSAVPLAGGHLEQFF.

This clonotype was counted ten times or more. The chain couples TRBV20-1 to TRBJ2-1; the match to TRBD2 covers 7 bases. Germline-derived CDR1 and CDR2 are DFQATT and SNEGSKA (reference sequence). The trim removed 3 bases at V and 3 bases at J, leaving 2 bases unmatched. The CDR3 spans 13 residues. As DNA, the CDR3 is TGCAGTGCTAGGACTAGCAGCTACAATGAGCAGTTCTTC. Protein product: CSARTSSYNEQFF.

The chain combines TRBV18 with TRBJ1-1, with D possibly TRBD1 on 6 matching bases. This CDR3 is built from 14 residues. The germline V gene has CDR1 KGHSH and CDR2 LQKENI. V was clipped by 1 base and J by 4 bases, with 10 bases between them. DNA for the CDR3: TGTGCCAGCTCACCACTCTCAGGGGCCACTGAAGCTTTCTTT. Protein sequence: CASSPLSGATEAFF.

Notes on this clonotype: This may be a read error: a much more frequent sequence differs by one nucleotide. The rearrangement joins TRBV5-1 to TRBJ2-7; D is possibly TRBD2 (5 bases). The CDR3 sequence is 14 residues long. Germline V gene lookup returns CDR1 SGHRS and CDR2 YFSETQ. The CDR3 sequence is CASGLGVDEYEQYF. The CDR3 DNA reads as TGCGCCAGCGGCTTGGGAGTTGATGAATACGAGCAGTACTTC.

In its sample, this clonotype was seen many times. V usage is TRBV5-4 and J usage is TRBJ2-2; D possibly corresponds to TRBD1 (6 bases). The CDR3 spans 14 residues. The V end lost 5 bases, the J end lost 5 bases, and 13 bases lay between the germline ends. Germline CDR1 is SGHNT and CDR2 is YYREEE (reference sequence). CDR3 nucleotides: TGTGCCAGCAGGATGTTCAGGGGTACCGGGGAGCTGTTTTTT. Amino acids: CASRMFRGTGELFF.

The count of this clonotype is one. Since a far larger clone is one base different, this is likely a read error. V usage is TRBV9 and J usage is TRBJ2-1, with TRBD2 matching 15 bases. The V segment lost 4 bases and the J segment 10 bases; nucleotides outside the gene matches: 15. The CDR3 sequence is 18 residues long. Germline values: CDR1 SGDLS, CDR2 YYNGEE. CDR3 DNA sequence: TGTGCCAGCAGCCCTGAAGGGACTAGCGGGGGGAGCTCCTACGAGCAGTTCTTC. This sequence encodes CASSPEGTSGGSSYEQFF.

CDR3 coding DNA: TGTGCCAGCAGCTTGTCGGGACTAGCGGTTTACACCGGGGAGCTGTTTTTT. This gives the protein CASSLSGLAVYTGELFF. The V and J genes are TRBV11-2 and TRBJ2-2, with 11 bases lining up with TRBD2. CDR1 SGHAT and CDR2 FQNNGV come from the germline V gene. V dropped 3 bases and J dropped 3; count of bases not matched to a gene: 6. The CDR3 has 17 residues.

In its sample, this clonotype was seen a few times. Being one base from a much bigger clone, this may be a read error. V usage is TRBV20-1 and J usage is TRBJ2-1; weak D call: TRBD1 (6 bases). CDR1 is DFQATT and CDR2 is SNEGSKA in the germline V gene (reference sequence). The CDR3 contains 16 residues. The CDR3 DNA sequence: TGCAGTGCTAGTCCTGGGGGCAACGCAAGGAACAATGAGCAGCTCTTC. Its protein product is CSASPGGNARNNEQLF.

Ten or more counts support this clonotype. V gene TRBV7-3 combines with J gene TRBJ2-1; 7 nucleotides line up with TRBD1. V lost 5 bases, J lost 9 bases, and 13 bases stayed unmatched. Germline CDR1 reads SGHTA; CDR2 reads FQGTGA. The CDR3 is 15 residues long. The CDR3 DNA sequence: TGTGCCAGCAGCCCTACGACAGGGAGTTCGCGTGAGCAGTTCTTC. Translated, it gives CASSPTTGSSREQFF.

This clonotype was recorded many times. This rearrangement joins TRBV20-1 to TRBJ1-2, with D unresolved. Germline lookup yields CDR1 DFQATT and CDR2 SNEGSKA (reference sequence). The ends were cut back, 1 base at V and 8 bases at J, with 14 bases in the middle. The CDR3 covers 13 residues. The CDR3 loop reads CSARAGEGWGYTF. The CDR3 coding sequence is TGCAGTGCTAGAGCTGGGGAAGGTTGGGGCTACACCTTC.

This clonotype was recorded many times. CDR3: CASTHGQDSDTQYF. DNA of the CDR3: TGTGCCAGCACCCACGGTCAGGATTCAGATACGCAGTATTTT. The chain joins TRBV11-3 to TRBJ2-3; D uncertain. CDR1 SGHNT and CDR2 YENEEA come from the germline V gene. V gave up 7 bases and J gave up 4 bases, with 15 bases separating them. The CDR3 totals 14 residues.